This T cell receptor beta chain was recovered during a study of STAT5B mutations in CD4+ large granular lymphocyte leukemia. The study's findings and limits: Without putative leukemic clones, patient CD4-sorted repertoires remained more clonal than healthy CD4+ repertoires.

The table came from immunoSEQ multiplex PCR; TCRdb's copy has only in-frame clones and leaves some out. The sample lists around 35,000 clones, 87% occurring once. This clone was found once. As yet, its antigen is unknown. The sequence came from a human donor in good health. The sample was CD4+ T cells from blood buffy coats.

CDR3 nucleotide sequence: TGTGCCAGCAGTGAAGGGGGGGCTGGGGCCAACGTCCTGACTTTC. Encoded protein: CASSEGGAGANVLTF. The gene calls are TRBV2 and TRBJ2-6; D possibly corresponds to TRBD2 (6 bases). V gave up 1 base and J gave up 2 bases, with 6 bases separating them. Per germline, CDR1 SNHLY and CDR2 FYNNEI. The CDR3 sequence is 15 residues long.